These 18 T cell receptor beta chains were all obtained from the same sample, sequenced in a study of T cell changes during pregnancy in multiple sclerosis. The data were produced by immunoSEQ multiplex PCR, yet TCRdb's version contains in-frame clones alone and is incomplete. This sample has 60,000 to 75,000 clones, with about 93% found just once. The sequenced sample was CD8+ T cells from peripheral blood mononuclear cells, obtained in the second trimester of pregnancy. These TCRs come from a female donor with multiple sclerosis, enrolled in a pregnancy study.

This chain connects TRBV5-1 to TRBJ2-7, with D possibly TRBD2 on 6 matching bases. Germline-derived CDR1 and CDR2 are SGHRS and YFSETQ. Trimming took off 4 bases at V and 5 bases at J, with 16 bases between the two ends. The CDR3 runs to 14 residues. Here the CDR3 DNA reads TGCGCCAGCAGCGAGTCTGCGGGAAAAAACGAGCAGTACTTC. This translates into CASSESAGKNEQYF.

This rearrangement joins TRBV6-6 to TRBJ2-7, with TRBD1 matching 9 bases. CDR3 size: 13 residues. V trimming: 4 bases; J trimming: 4 bases; junction bases outside the gene matches: 2. CDR1 is MNHNY, CDR2 SVGAGI, per germline (reference sequence). CDR3 residues: CASSSDRGYEQYF. Here the CDR3 DNA reads TGTGCCAGCAGTTCGGACAGGGGTTACGAGCAGTACTTC.

The V gene is TRBV7-9, the J gene TRBJ2-1, with D unresolved. The CDR3 consists of 12 residues. The V gene lost 7 bases and the J gene lost 10 bases, with 14 bases spanning the gap. The germline CDR1 and CDR2 sequences are SEHNR and FQNEAQ (reference sequence). The CDR3 DNA reads as TGTGCCAGCACCCTCGGAGTGTACGAGCAGTTCTTC. Protein: CASTLGVYEQFF.

By sample fraction, this clone is medium-sized (0.01 to 0.1%). V and J are TRBV27 and TRBJ1-1, with TRBD1 identical over 7 bases. The CDR3 is 16 residues long. V gave up 6 bases and J gave up 3 bases; unmatched junction bases: 13. Looked up from germline, CDR1 is MNHEY and CDR2 is SMNVEV (reference sequence). The CDR3 region is CASSPRQGPRDTEAFF. Written as DNA, the CDR3 is TGTGCCAGCAGCCCACGACAGGGCCCTCGGGACACTGAAGCTTTCTTT.

The V gene is TRBV5-3, the J gene TRBJ1-1, with a tentative D call TRBD1 (6 bases). TRBV5-3 is treated as an ORF (open reading frame) with a function not yet certain. The CDR3 length is 15 residues. Trimming removed 8 bases from V and 3 bases from J, with 20 bases in between. CDR3 sequence: CASRGVGGLHTEAFF. The CDR3, as DNA: TGTGCCAGTCGGGGGGTTGGGGGCCTACACACTGAAGCTTTCTTT.

V gene TRBV6-1 combines with J gene TRBJ2-3; D is ambiguous. CDR3 length equals 15 residues. V was pared by 4 bases and J by 0 bases, with 11 bases between. CDR1 and CDR2 (germline): MNHNS, SASEGT. CDR3 sequence (DNA): TGTGCCAGCAGTGTTGGGCCGAGTAGCACAGATACGCAGTATTTT. It translates to CASSVGPSSTDTQYF.

The chain couples TRBV6-1 to TRBJ1-4, with 10 bases fitting TRBD1. Germline V gene lookup returns CDR1 MNHNS and CDR2 SASEGT. V lost 4 bases to trimming and J lost 7 bases; unmatched junction nucleotides: 6. The CDR3 has 15 amino acids. CDR3 amino acids: CASSAPGQGFEKLFF. DNA of the CDR3: TGTGCCAGCAGTGCCCCGGGACAGGGGTTTGAAAAACTGTTTTTT.

The chain combines TRBV2 with TRBJ2-3; 7 bases align to TRBD1. CDR1 and CDR2 (germline): SNHLY, FYNNEI. The CDR3 is 15 residues long. Trimming removed 8 bases from V and 0 bases from J; junction bases left unmatched: 8. CDR3 amino acids: CASHRQGSSTDTQYF. The CDR3, as DNA: TGTGCCAGCCACCGACAGGGTAGTAGCACAGATACGCAGTATTTT.

The rearrangement joins TRBV7-6 to TRBJ2-3, with 10 bases fitting TRBD2. Trimming cost V 5 bases and J 6 bases; bases outside gene matches: 11. CDR1 is SGHVS, CDR2 FNYEAQ, per germline. CDR3 length: 16 amino acids. The CDR3 sequence: CASSPGSGRGLDTQYF. CDR3 DNA: TGTGCCAGCAGCCCTGGCAGCGGGAGGGGCCTTGATACGCAGTATTTT.

This clone occurred once. V and J are TRBV28 and TRBJ2-7; TRBD2 aligns across 8 bases. The V and J ends lost 2 bases and 4 bases, in that order; junction bases with no gene match: 4. CDR1 is MDHEN and CDR2 is SYDVKM in the germline V gene. This CDR3 spans 14 amino acids. CDR3 in amino acids: CASSLGLAVYEQYF. CDR3 sequence (DNA): TGTGCCAGCAGTTTAGGACTAGCCGTATACGAGCAGTACTTC.

The chain carries TRBV7-8 and TRBJ2-7; tentative D call: TRBD1 (5 bases). CDR1 is SGHVS and CDR2 is FQNEAQ in the germline V gene. The V and J ends lost 4 bases and 3 bases respectively, with 10 bases between them. This CDR3 contains 13 residues. The CDR3 DNA reads TGTGCCAGCAGCTACCTGACAGACTACGAGCAGTACTTC. Protein sequence: CASSYLTDYEQYF.

V usage is TRBV10-1 and J usage is TRBJ1-1; D may be TRBD1 (6 bases). Germline CDR1 and CDR2: WNHNN and SYGVQD (reference sequence). The CDR3 is 16 residues long. Deletions cut 2 bases from V and 7 bases from J, with 20 bases between. In nucleotides, the CDR3 is TGCGCCAGCAGTGAGAGGGGACACCAACCCCGAGGTGAAGCTTTCTTT. Protein: CASSERGHQPRGEAFF.

This clone was counted only a few times. The chain links TRBV7-9 to TRBJ1-2; 7 bases map to TRBD1. Germline loops: CDR1 SEHNR, CDR2 FQNEAQ (reference sequence). J was trimmed by 4 bases and V by 1 base; bases with no gene match: 6. There are 15 residues in the CDR3. The CDR3 is CASSLGGDRSYGYTF. The CDR3, as DNA: TGTGCCAGCAGCTTAGGGGGGGACAGAAGCTATGGCTACACCTTC.

This chain links TRBV6-5 with TRBJ2-1; D is possibly TRBD2 (6 bases). The V end lost 6 bases, the J end lost 4 bases, and 7 bases lay between the germline ends. CDR3 size: 12 residues. Per the germline V gene, CDR1 is MNHEY and CDR2 is SVGAGI. The CDR3 sequence is CASRGLYNEQFF. CDR3 sequence (DNA): TGTGCCAGCAGGGGACTTTACAATGAGCAGTTCTTC.

J is TRBJ2-5 and V is TRBV11-3, with 8 bases identical to TRBD1. The germline CDR1 and CDR2 sequences are SGHNT and YENEEA. The V and J ends lost 5 bases and 4 bases, in that order; junction bases with no gene match: 15. CDR3 length: 17 residues. The CDR3 sequence is CASSPSTGQGGVETQYF. Written as DNA, the CDR3 is TGTGCCAGCAGCCCATCAACTGGACAGGGAGGTGTAGAGACCCAGTACTTC. The full variable domain, rest sourced from reference TRBV11-3 and TRBJ2-5, is EAGVVQSPRYKIIEKKQPVAFWCNPISGHNTLYWYLQNLGQGPELLIRYENEEAVDDSQLPKDRFSAERLKGVDSTLKIQPAELGDSAVYLCASSPSTGQGGVETQYFGPGTRLLVL.

This CDR3 is CASSQSGFQVYNEQFF. The CDR3 nucleotides read TGCGCCAGCAGCCAATCAGGGTTTCAGGTCTACAATGAGCAGTTCTTC. The V call is TRBV4-3, the J call TRBJ2-1, with TRBD1 as a possible D gene (5 bases). Germline assignment: CDR1 LGHNA and CDR2 YSLEER. CDR3 size: 16 residues. V lost 2 bases, J lost 3 bases, and 14 bases lay in between.

The chain is built from TRBV5-8 and TRBJ2-7; D gene ambiguous. V lost 4 bases and J lost 2, with 7 bases in between. This CDR3 is built from 12 residues. Germline CDR1 reads SGHTS; CDR2 reads YDEGEE. This chain's CDR3 is CASSLFPYEQYF. Here the CDR3 DNA reads TGTGCCAGCAGCCTGTTCCCCTACGAGCAGTACTTC.

J is TRBJ2-3 and V is TRBV10-1, with D unclear. CDR1 and CDR2 (germline): WNHNN, SYGVQD (reference sequence). Trimming shortened V by 5 bases and J by 4 bases, and 16 bases separated the two germline ends. The CDR3 totals 15 residues. In DNA form, the CDR3 reads TGCGCCAGCAGTCCGACTGCCTACCGGCCAGATACGCAGTATTTT. This encodes CASSPTAYRPDTQYF.